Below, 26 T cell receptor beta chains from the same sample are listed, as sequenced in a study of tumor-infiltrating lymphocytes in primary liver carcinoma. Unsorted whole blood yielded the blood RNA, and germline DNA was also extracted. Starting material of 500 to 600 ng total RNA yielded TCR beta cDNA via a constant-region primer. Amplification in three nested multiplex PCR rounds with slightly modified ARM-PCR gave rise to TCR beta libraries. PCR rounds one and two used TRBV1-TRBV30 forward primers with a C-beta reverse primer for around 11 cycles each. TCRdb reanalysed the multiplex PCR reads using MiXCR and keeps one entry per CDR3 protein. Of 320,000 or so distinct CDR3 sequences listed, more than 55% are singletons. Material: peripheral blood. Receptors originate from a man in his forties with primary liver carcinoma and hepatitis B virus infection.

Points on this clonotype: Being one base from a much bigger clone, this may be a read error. The CDR3 coding sequence is TGCAGCGTTGAGGAGTATGCACTAGCGGGAGGTGTGACAGATACGCAGTATTTT. It is translated as CSVEEYALAGGVTDTQYF. V is TRBV29-1 and J is TRBJ2-3; 12 bases agree with TRBD2. The junction had 13 bases not matched to a gene; V was cut back by 3 bases and J by 3 bases. Germline CDR1 is SQVTM and CDR2 is ANQGSEA. CDR3 length equals 18 residues.

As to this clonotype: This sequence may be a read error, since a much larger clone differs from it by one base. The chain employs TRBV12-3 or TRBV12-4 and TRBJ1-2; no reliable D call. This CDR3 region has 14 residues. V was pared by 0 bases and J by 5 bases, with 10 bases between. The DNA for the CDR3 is TGTGCCAGCAGTTTAGCCTCGGATCTGTATGGCTACACCTTC. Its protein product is CASSLASDLYGYTF.

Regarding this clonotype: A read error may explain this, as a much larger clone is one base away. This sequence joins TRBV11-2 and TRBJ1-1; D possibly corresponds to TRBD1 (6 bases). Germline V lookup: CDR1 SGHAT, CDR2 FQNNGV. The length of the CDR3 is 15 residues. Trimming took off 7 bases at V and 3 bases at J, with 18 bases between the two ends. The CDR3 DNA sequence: TGTGCCAGCACCCTCCAAACAGGGATCGACACTGAAGCTTTCTTT. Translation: CASTLQTGIDTEAFF.

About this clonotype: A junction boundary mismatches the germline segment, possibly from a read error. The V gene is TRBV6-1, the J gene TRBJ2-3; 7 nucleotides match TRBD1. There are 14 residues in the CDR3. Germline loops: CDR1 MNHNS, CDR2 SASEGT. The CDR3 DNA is TGTGCCAGCAGGACAGGGAGTCACACAGTTACGCAGTATTTT. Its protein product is CASRTGSHTVTQYF.

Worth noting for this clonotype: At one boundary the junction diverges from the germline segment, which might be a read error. CDR3 sequence reads: CTSRQQGTRGYEQYF. The CDR3 DNA reads TGTACCAGCAGGCAACAGGGAACAAGAGGCTACGAGCAGTACTTC. J is TRBJ2-7 and V is TRBV6-5; D might be TRBD1 (6 bases). The CDR3 has 15 amino acids. CDR1 and CDR2 (germline): MNHEY, SVGAGI.

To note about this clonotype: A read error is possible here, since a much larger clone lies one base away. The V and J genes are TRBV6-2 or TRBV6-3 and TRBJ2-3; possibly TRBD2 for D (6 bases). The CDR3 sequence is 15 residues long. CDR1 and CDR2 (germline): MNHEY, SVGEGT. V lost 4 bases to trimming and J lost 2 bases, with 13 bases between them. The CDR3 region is CASSFIAGSTDTQYF. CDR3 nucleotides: TGTGCCAGCAGTTTTATCGCGGGATCCACAGATACGCAGTATTTT.

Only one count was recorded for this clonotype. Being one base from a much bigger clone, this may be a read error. The CDR3 sequence is CASRQGINYEQYF. As DNA, the CDR3 is TGTGCCAGCAGACAGGGGATCAACTACGAGCAGTACTTC. J is TRBJ2-7 and V is TRBV6-2 or TRBV6-3; 7 bases map to TRBD1. V lost 6 bases and J lost 3; bases outside the gene matches: 5. The germline gives CDR1 MNHEY, CDR2 SVGEGT. This CDR3 comprises 13 residues.

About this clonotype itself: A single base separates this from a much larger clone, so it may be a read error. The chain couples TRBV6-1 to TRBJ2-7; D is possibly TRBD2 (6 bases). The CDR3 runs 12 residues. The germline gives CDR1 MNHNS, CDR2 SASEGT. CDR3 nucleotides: TGTGCGTCCCGGGGGATGTACTACGAGCAGTACTTC. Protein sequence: CASRGMYYEQYF.

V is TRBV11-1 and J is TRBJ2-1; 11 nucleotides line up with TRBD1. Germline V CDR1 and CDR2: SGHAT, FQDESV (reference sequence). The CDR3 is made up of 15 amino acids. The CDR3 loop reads CVSRPGTGGYNEQFF. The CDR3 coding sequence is TGTGTCAGTAGACCCGGGACAGGGGGCTACAATGAGCAGTTCTTC.

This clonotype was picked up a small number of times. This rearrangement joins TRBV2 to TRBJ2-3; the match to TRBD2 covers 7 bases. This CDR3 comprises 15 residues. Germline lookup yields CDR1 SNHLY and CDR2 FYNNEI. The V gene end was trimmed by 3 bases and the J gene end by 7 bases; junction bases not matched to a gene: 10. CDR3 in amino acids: CASSEREISRHTQYF. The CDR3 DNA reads TGTGCCAGCAGTGAGCGGGAGATATCGCGCCATACGCAGTATTTT.

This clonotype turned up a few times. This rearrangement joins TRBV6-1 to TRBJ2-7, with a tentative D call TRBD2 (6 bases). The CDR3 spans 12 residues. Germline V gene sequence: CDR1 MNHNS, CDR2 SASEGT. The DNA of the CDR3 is TGTGCTAGCGGTCTAAGCATCTACGAGCAGTACTTC. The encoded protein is CASGLSIYEQYF.

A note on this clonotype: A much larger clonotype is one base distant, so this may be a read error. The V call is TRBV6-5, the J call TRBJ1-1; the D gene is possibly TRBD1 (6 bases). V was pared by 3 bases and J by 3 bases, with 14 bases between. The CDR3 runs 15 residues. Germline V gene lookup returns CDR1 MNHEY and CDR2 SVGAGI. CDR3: CASSYSRGMDTEAFF. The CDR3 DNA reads TGTGCCAGCAGTTATAGCAGGGGTATGGACACTGAAGCTTTCTTT.

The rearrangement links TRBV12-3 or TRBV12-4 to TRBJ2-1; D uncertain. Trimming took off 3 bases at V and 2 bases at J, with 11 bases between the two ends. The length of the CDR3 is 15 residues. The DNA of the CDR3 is TGTGCCAGCAGTTTCCCGGCAGGAGCCTACAATGAGCAGTTCTTC. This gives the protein CASSFPAGAYNEQFF.

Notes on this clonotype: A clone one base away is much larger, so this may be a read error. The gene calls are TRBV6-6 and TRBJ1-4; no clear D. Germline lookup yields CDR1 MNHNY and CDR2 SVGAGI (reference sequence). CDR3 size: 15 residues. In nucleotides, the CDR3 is TGTGCCAACAGTTACTCGAGTAGACGGGATGAAAAACTGTTTTTT. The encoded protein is CANSYSSRRDEKLFF.

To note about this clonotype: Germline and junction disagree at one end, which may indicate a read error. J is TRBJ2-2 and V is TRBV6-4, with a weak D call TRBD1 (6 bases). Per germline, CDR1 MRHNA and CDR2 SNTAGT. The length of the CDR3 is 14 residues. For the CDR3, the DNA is TGCGCCAGCAGTGCACAGGGTGGAACCGGGGAGCTGTTTTTT. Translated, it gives CASSAQGGTGELFF.

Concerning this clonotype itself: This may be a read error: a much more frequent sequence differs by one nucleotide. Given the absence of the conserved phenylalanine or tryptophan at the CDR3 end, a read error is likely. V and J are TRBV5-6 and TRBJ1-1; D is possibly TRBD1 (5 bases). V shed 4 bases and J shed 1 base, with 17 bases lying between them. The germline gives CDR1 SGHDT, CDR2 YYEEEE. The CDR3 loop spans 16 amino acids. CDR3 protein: CASSIVSGYTNTEAFL. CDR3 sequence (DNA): TGTGCCAGCAGCATCGTTTCAGGGTACACGAACACTGAAGCTTTCCTT.

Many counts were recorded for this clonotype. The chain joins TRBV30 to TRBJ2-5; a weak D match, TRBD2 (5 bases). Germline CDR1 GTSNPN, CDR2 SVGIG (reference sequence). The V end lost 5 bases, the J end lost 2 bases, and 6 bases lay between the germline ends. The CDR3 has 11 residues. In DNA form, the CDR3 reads TGTGCCTGGGGCGGGCAAGAGACCCAGTACTTC. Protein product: CAWGGQETQYF.

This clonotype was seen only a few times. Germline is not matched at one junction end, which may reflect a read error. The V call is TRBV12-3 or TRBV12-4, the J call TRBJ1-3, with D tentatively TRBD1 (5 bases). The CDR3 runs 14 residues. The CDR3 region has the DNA TGTGCCACCTCTACTCAGGGATCTGGAAGCACCATATATTTT. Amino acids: CATSTQGSGSTIYF.

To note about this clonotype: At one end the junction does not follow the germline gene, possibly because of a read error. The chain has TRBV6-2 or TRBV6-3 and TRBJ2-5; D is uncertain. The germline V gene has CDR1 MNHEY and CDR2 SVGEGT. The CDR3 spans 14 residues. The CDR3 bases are TGTGCCAGCAGTTCACGGATAGTTATGGAGACCCAGTATTTC. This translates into CASSSRIVMETQYF.

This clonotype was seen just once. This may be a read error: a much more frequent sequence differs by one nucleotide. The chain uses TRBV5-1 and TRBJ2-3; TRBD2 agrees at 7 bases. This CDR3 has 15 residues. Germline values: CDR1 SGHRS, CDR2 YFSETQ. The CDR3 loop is CASNLTSFSTDTQYF. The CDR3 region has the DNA TGCGCCAGCAACTTGACTAGCTTCAGCACAGATACGCAGTATTTT. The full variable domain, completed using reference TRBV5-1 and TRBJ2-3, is KAGVTQTPRYLIKTRGQQVTLSCSPISGHRSVSWYQQTPGQGLQFLFEYFSETQRNKGNFPGRFSGRQFSNSRSEMNVSTLELGDSALYLCASNLTSFSTDTQYFGPGTRLTVL.

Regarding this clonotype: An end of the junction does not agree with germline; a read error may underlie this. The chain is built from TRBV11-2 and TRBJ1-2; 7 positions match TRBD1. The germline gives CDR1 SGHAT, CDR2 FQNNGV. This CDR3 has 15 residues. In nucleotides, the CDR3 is TGTGCCAGAAGCTTGCAGGGGGACTCCGCCTATGGCTACACCTTC. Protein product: CARSLQGDSAYGYTF.

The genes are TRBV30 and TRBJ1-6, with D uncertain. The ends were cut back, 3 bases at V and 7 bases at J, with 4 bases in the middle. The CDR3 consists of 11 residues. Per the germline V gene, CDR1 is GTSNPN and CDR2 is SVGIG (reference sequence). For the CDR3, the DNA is TGTGCCTGGAGGCTGAATTCACCCCTCCACTTT. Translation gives CAWRLNSPLHF.

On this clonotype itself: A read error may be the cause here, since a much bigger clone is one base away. CDR3 in DNA: TGTGTCAGCAGTGCGGTAGCGGGGGGCGCCGATGAGCAGTTCTTC. Protein product: CVSSAVAGGADEQFF. The genes are TRBV12-3 or TRBV12-4 and TRBJ2-1; TRBD2 matches at 10 bases. This CDR3 is 15 amino acids long.

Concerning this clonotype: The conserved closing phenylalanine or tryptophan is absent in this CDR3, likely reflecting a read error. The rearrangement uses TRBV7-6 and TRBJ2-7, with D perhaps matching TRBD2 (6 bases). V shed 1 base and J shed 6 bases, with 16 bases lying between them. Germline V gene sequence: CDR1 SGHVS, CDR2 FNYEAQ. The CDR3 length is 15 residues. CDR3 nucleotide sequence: TGTGCCAGCAGCTTAGAGGCGGGAACACTCTCCGAGCAGTACCTC. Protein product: CASSLEAGTLSEQYL.

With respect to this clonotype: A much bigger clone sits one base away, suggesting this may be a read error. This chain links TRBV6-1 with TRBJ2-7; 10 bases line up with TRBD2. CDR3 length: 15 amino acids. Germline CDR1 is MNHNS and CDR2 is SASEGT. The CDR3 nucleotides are TGTGCCAGAAGTGAAGCGGGAGGGCCATCCTACGAGCAGTACTTC. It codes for CARSEAGGPSYEQYF.

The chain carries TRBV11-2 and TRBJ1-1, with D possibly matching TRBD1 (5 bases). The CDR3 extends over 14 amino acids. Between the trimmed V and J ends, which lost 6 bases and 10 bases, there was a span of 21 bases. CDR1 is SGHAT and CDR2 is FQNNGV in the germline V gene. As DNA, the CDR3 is TGTGCCAGCAGAACCCCGGACGGGGGACCCGTAGCTTTCTTT. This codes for CASRTPDGGPVAFF.